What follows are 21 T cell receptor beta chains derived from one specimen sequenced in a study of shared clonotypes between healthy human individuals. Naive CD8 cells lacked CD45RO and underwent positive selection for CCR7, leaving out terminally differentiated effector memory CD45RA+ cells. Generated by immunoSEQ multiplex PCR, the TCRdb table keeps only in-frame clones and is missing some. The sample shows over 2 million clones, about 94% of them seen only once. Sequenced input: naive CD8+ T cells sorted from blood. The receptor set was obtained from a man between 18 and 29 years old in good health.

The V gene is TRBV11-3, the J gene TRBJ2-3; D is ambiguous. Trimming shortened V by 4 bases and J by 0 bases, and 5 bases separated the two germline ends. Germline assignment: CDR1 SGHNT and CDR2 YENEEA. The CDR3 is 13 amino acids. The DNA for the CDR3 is TGTGCCAGCAGCTATTTAAGCACAGATACGCAGTATTTT. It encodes CASSYLSTDTQYF. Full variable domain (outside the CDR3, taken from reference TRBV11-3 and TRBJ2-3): EAGVVQSPRYKIIEKKQPVAFWCNPISGHNTLYWYLQNLGQGPELLIRYENEEAVDDSQLPKDRFSAERLKGVDSTLKIQPAELGDSAVYLCASSYLSTDTQYFGPGTRLTVL.

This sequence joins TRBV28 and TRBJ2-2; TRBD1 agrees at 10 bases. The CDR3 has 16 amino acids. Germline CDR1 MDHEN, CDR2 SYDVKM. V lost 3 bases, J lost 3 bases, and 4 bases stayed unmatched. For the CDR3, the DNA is TGTGCCAGCAGTTTCGGACAGGGGGTTCACACCGGGGAGCTGTTTTTT. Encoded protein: CASSFGQGVHTGELFF.

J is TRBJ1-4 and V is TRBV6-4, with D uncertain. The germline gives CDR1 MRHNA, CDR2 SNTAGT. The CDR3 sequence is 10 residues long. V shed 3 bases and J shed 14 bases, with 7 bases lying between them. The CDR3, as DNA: TGTGCCAGCAGTGATAGAGCGCTGTTTTTT. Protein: CASSDRALFF.

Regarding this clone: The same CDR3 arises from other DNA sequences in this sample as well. In nucleotides, the CDR3 is TGTGCCAGCAGCTTAACTGGCTACGAGCAGTACTTC. This codes for CASSLTGYEQYF. The rearrangement uses TRBV11-2 and TRBJ2-7; D is uncertain. With 2 bases removed from V and 3 bases from J, the gap between germline ends came to 5 bases. Germline V gene lookup returns CDR1 SGHAT and CDR2 FQNNGV. There are 12 residues in the CDR3.

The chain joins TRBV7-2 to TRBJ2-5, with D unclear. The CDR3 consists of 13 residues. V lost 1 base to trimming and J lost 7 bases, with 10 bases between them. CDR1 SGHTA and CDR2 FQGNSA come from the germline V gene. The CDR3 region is CASSLGAPRTQYF. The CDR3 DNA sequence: TGTGCCAGCAGCTTAGGAGCTCCAAGGACCCAGTACTTC.

The DNA for the CDR3 is TGTGCCAGCAGCTTAGAGGTTGGCCAAGTTTACGAGCAGTACTTC. Protein product: CASSLEVGQVYEQYF. This chain links TRBV7-4 with TRBJ2-7; D gene ambiguous. This CDR3 is 15 amino acids long. CDR1 SGHVT and CDR2 SQSDAQ come from the germline V gene. Trimming shortened V by 1 base and J by 4 bases, and 14 bases separated the two germline ends.

The CDR3 bases are TGTGCCAGCGCTGACAGGGTCGAAGTTGGGACTAACTATGGCTACACCTTC. This codes for CASADRVEVGTNYGYTF. V usage is TRBV9 and J usage is TRBJ1-2, with 7 bases matching TRBD1. CDR3 length equals 17 residues. The V gene end was trimmed by 7 bases and the J gene end by 0 bases; junction bases not matched to a gene: 15. Per germline, CDR1 SGDLS and CDR2 YYNGEE.

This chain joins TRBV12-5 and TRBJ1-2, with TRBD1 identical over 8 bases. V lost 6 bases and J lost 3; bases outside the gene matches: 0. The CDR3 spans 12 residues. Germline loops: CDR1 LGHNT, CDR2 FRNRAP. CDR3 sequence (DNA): TGTGCTAGTGGGGACAGGGACTATGGCTACACCTTC. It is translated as CASGDRDYGYTF.

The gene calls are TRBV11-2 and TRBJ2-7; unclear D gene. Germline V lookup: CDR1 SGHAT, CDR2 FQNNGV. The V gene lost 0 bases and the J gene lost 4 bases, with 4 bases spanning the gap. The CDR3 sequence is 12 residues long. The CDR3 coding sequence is TGTGCCAGCAGCTTAGATCAATACGAGCAGTACTTC. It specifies CASSLDQYEQYF.

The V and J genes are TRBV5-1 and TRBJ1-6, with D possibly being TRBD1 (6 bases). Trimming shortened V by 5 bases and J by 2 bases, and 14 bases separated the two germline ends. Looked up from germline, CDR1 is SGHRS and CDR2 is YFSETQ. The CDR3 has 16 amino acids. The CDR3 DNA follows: TGCGCCAGCAGGGAAGGGGGATGGACCTATAATTCACCCCTCCACTTT. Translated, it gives CASREGGWTYNSPLHF.

The CDR3: CASSGGDSLLRFTDTQYF. In DNA form, the CDR3 reads TGTGCCAGCAGCGGGGGGGACAGTCTCCTAAGATTTACAGATACGCAGTATTTT. V and J are TRBV5-4 and TRBJ2-3, with D possibly called TRBD1 or TRBD2 (7 bases each). V lost 4 bases and J lost 3, with 24 bases in between. In germline, CDR1 is SGHNT, CDR2 YYREEE (reference sequence). This CDR3 comprises 18 residues.

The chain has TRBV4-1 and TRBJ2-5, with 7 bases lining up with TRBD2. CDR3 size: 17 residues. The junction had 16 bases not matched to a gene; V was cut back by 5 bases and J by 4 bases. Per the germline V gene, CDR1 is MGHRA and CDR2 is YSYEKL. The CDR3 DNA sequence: TGCGCCAGCAGCTATCAAGTGGGGGGGTTCGGTGGAGAGACCCAGTACTTC. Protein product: CASSYQVGGFGGETQYF.

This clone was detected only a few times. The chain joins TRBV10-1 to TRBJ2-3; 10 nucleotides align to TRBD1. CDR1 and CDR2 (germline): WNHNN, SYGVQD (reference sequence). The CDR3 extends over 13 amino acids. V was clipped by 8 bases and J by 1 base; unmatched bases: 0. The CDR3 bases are TGCGCCAGCGGGACAGGGGGCACAGATACGCAGTATTTT. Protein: CASGTGGTDTQYF.

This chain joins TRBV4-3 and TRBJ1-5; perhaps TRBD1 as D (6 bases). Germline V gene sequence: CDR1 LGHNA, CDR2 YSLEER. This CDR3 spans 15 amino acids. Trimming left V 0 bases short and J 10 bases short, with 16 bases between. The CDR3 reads CASSQEGGGGFPQHF. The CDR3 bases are TGCGCCAGCAGCCAAGAAGGAGGAGGGGGGTTTCCCCAGCATTTT.

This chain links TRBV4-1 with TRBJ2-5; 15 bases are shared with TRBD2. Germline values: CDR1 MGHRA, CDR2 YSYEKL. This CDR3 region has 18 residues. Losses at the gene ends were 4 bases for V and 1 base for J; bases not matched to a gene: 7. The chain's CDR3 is CASSPGLAGGQPQETQYF. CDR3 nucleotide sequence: TGCGCCAGCAGCCCGGGACTAGCGGGGGGCCAGCCCCAAGAGACCCAGTACTTC.

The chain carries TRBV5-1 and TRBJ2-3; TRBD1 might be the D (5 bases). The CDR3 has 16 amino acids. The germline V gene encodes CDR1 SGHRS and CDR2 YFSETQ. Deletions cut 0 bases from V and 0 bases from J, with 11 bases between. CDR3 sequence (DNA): TGCGCCAGCAGCTTGGAAGGACATTATAGCACAGATACGCAGTATTTT. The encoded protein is CASSLEGHYSTDTQYF.

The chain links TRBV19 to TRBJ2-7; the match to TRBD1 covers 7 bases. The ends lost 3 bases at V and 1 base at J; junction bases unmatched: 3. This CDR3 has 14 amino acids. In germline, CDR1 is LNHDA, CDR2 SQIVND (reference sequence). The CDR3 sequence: CASSMGQPSYEQYF. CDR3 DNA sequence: TGTGCCAGTAGTATGGGACAGCCATCCTACGAGCAGTACTTC.

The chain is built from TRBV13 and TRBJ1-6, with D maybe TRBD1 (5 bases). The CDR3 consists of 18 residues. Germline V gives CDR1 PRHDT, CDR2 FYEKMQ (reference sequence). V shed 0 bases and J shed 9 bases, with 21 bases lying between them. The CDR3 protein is CASSLGPGKAGFGSPLHF. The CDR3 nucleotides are TGTGCCAGCAGCTTAGGCCCAGGGAAGGCCGGTTTTGGTTCACCCCTCCACTTT.

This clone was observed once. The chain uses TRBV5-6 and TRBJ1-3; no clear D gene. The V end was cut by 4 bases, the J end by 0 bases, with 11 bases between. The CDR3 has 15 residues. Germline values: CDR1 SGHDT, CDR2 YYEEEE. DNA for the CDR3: TGTGCCAGCAGCCACGGACCCAGCTCTGGAAACACCATATATTTT. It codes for CASSHGPSSGNTIYF. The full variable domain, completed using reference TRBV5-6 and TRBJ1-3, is DAGVTQSPTHLIKTRGQQVTLRCSPKSGHDTVSWYQQALGQGPQFIFQYYEEEERQRGNFPDRFSGHQFPNYSSELNVNALLLGDSALYLCASSHGPSSGNTIYFGEGSWLTVV.

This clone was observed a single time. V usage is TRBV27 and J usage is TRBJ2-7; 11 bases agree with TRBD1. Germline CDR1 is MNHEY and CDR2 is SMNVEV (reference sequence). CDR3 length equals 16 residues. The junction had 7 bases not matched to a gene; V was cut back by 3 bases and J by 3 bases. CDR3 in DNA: TGTGCCAGCAGTTTCATTTCCGGGACAGGGGGCTACGAGCAGTACTTC. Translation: CASSFISGTGGYEQYF.

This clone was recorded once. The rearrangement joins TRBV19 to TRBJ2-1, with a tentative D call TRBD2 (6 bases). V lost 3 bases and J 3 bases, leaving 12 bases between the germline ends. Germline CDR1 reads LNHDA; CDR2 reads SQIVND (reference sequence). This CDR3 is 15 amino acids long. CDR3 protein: CASSITGGGYNEQFF. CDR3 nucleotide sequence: TGTGCCAGTAGTATTACCGGGGGTGGCTACAATGAGCAGTTCTTC.